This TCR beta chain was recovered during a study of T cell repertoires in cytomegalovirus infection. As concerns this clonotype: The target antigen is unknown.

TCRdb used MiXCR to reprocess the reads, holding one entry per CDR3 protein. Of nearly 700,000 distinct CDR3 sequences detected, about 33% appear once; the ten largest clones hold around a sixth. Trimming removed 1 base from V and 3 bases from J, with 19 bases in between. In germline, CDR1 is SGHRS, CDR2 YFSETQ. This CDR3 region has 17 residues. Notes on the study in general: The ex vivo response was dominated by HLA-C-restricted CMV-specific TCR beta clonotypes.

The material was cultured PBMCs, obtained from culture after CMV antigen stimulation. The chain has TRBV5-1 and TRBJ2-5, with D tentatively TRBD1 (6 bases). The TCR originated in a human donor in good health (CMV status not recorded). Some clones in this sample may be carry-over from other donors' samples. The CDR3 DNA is TGCGCCAGCAGCTTGTTGGGACATGCCGTTATAAAAGAGACCCAGTACTTC. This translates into CASSLLGHAVIKETQYF.